One sample yielded the 18 T cell receptor beta chains listed below, sequenced in a study of blood T cell repertoires in COVID-19. TCRdb's copy holds only in-frame clones and misses some; the assay was immunoSEQ multiplex PCR. Seen here are around 260,000 clones, approximately 92% observed once, and the top ten hold roughly 1.1%. Material for sequencing was PBMCs or T cells enriched from blood (not recorded which). These receptors were collected from a woman aged 25 to 45 who had recovered from COVID-19.

As DNA, the CDR3 is TGCGCCAGCAGCATCTTACAGACAGGGTCGAACACTGAAGCTTTCTTT. Translation: CASSILQTGSNTEAFF. The chain employs TRBV5-1 and TRBJ1-1; TRBD1 matches at 7 bases. The germline CDR1 and CDR2 sequences are SGHRS and YFSETQ. This CDR3 is 16 amino acids long. V shed 4 bases, J shed 1 base, and the junction held 10 bases outside the gene matches.

This chain joins TRBV5-4 and TRBJ2-5, with 7 bases matching TRBD1. The V gene's germline CDR1 is SGHNT and CDR2 YYREEE (reference sequence). The J segment lost 0 bases and the V segment lost 5 bases, leaving 10 bases of the junction unmatched. This CDR3 comprises 16 residues. The CDR3 is CASRPTLQGNQETQYF. CDR3 nucleotide sequence: TGTGCCAGCAGACCTACCCTACAGGGGAACCAAGAGACCCAGTACTTC.

The chain carries TRBV28 and TRBJ2-5; 12 nucleotides match TRBD2. Germline CDR1 and CDR2: MDHEN and SYDVKM. Germline trimming cut 6 bases from V and 0 bases from J; bases unmatched to any gene: 5. This CDR3 has 16 amino acids. CDR3 protein: CASSSGLAGNQETQYF. CDR3 DNA sequence: TGTGCCAGCAGCTCCGGACTAGCGGGAAACCAAGAGACCCAGTACTTC.

V is TRBV21-1 and J is TRBJ1-6. TRBV21-1 is annotated as a pseudogene. The length of the CDR3 is 19 residues. The CDR3 DNA reads TGTGCCAGCAGCAAACCGCAGCGCCAGCCATCCTGGGATAATTCACCCCTCCACTTT. This codes for CASSKPQRQPSWDNSPLHF.

The V and J genes are TRBV25-1 and TRBJ2-5, with 7 bases matching TRBD2. The CDR3 extends over 14 amino acids. V was clipped by 7 bases and J by 7 bases; unmatched bases: 12. The V gene's germline CDR1 is MGHDK and CDR2 SYGVNS. In DNA, the CDR3 is TGTGCCAGCATTTCGCAGGAACCGGGAGGGACCCAGTACTTC. As protein: CASISQEPGGTQYF.

The J gene is TRBJ2-6, the V gene TRBV5-6; D is ambiguous. The ends were cut back, 6 bases at V and 2 bases at J, with 3 bases in the middle. The CDR3 has 12 amino acids. Germline-derived CDR1 and CDR2 are SGHDT and YYEEEE. In nucleotides, the CDR3 is TGTGCCAGCAATACTGGGGCCAACGTCCTGACTTTC. It translates to CASNTGANVLTF.

The chain joins TRBV28 to TRBJ1-1; no clear D gene. The CDR3 spans 11 residues. V shed 6 bases and J shed 5 bases, with 7 bases lying between them. From germline, CDR1 is MDHEN and CDR2 SYDVKM. Here the CDR3 reads CASRIQTEAFF. DNA for the CDR3: TGTGCCAGCAGGATACAGACTGAAGCTTTCTTT. Using reference TRBV28 and TRBJ1-1 for the parts outside the CDR3, the full variable domain is DVKVTQSSRYLVKRTGEKVFLECVQDMDHENMFWYRQDPGLGLRLIYFSYDVKMKEKGDIPEGYSVSREKKERFSLILESASTNQTSMYLCASRIQTEAFFGQGTRLTVV.

This chain connects TRBV9 to TRBJ1-4; D uncertain. Germline values: CDR1 SGDLS, CDR2 YYNGEE. Trimming took off 0 bases at V and 0 bases at J, with 12 bases between the two ends. CDR3 length equals 17 residues. The DNA of the CDR3 is TGTGCCAGCAGCGTAGGTCTGGGGAGTGCAACTAATGAAAAACTGTTTTTT. This sequence encodes CASSVGLGSATNEKLFF.

The V gene is TRBV4-1, the J gene TRBJ2-5; tentatively, D is TRBD1 (6 bases). Germline CDR1 MGHRA, CDR2 YSYEKL. The CDR3 runs 14 residues. Trimming removed 1 base at V and 2 bases at J, with 8 bases between. The CDR3 nucleotides read TGCGCCAGCAGCCAAGTTCAGGGGCAAGAGACCCAGTACTTC. Protein sequence: CASSQVQGQETQYF.

This clone was detected only once. V gene TRBV28 combines with J gene TRBJ2-7; D remains unclear. Between the trimmed V and J ends, which lost 2 bases and 2 bases, there was a span of 7 bases. The CDR3 length is 13 residues. CDR1 MDHEN and CDR2 SYDVKM come from the germline V gene. CDR3 region: CASSLDTPYEQYF. In DNA form, the CDR3 reads TGTGCCAGCAGTTTAGACACCCCCTACGAGCAGTACTTC. The variable domain in full, with the rest retrieved from reference TRBV28 and TRBJ2-7, is DVKVTQSSRYLVKRTGEKVFLECVQDMDHENMFWYRQDPGLGLRLIYFSYDVKMKEKGDIPEGYSVSREKKERFSLILESASTNQTSMYLCASSLDTPYEQYFGPGTRLTVT.

V gene TRBV19 combines with J gene TRBJ1-5, with TRBD1 identical over 8 bases. This CDR3 has 17 amino acids. Germline V gene sequence: CDR1 LNHDA, CDR2 SQIVND (reference sequence). V shed 3 bases and J 5 bases; nucleotides not matched to a gene: 12. CDR3 DNA sequence: TGTGCCAGTAGTATCGGTCAGGGGGCGATATGGGATCAGCCCCAGCATTTT. This sequence encodes CASSIGQGAIWDQPQHF.

CDR3 amino acids: CASSQDSGINQPQHF. The CDR3 nucleotides read TGCGCCAGCAGCCAAGATTCAGGGATAAATCAGCCCCAGCATTTT. This chain joins TRBV4-3 and TRBJ1-5; a possible D gene is TRBD1 (5 bases). The germline V gene has CDR1 LGHNA and CDR2 YSLEER. The CDR3 is 15 residues long. Trimming took off 0 bases at V and 4 bases at J, with 10 bases between the two ends.

The table lists this clone with a few counts. The chain joins TRBV4-1 to TRBJ2-7, with 9 bases lining up with TRBD2. This CDR3 is built from 15 residues. After removal of 3 bases from V and 3 bases from J, the junction contained 6 bases not matched to a gene. Per germline, CDR1 MGHRA and CDR2 YSYEKL. The CDR3 loop reads CASSQLPTSGYEQYF. Here the CDR3 DNA reads TGCGCCAGCAGCCAGCTACCGACTAGCGGCTACGAGCAGTACTTC.

The V and J genes are TRBV4-2 and TRBJ2-1; 9 bases agree with TRBD2. There are 16 residues in the CDR3. The germline gives CDR1 LGHNA, CDR2 YNFKEQ. Trimming at V came to 5 bases and at J to 5 bases, leaving 10 bases not matched to a gene. CDR3 amino acids: CASSSWAGGPDNEQFF. The DNA for the CDR3 is TGTGCCAGCAGCTCCTGGGCGGGAGGGCCAGACAATGAGCAGTTCTTC.

The chain links TRBV7-8 to TRBJ1-3, with a possible D match to TRBD1 (5 bases). This CDR3 comprises 17 residues. The V end lost 5 bases, the J end lost 8 bases, and 25 bases lay between the germline ends. From germline, CDR1 is SGHVS and CDR2 FQNEAQ. CDR3 bases: TGTGCCAGCAGCGCACGAGGTGGGGCAGGGTTTCGAGACACCATATATTTT. Translation gives CASSARGGAGFRDTIYF.

V usage is TRBV10-3 and J usage is TRBJ2-3, with TRBD2 identical over 7 bases. The CDR3 sequence is 13 residues long. Germline-derived CDR1 and CDR2 are ENHRY and SYGVKD. V trimming: 10 bases; J trimming: 0 bases; junction bases outside the gene matches: 4. Written as DNA, the CDR3 is TGTGCCACTAGCGGTATTAGCACAGATACGCAGTATTTT. This gives the protein CATSGISTDTQYF.

This chain uses TRBV6-5 with TRBJ1-6; perhaps TRBD1 as D (5 bases). Trimming removed 8 bases at V and 0 bases at J, with 11 bases between. The germline V gene has CDR1 MNHEY and CDR2 SVGAGI. The CDR3 is 15 residues long. DNA for the CDR3: TGTGCCAGCGGACAAGGTCGCTCCTATAATTCACCCCTCCACTTT. Protein product: CASGQGRSYNSPLHF.

The CDR3 region has the DNA TGTGCCTGGAGTGAGAGGGAAAAACTGTTTTTT. This sequence encodes CAWSEREKLFF. V is TRBV30 and J is TRBJ1-4; D ambiguous. CDR1 and CDR2 (germline): GTSNPN, SVGIG (reference sequence). The V end lost 1 base, the J end lost 8 bases, and 5 bases lay between the germline ends. The CDR3 runs to 11 residues. Full variable domain (outside the CDR3, taken from reference TRBV30 and TRBJ1-4): SQTIHQWPATLVQPVGSPLSLECTVEGTSNPNLYWYRQAAGRGLQLLFYSVGIGQISSEVPQNLSASRPQDRQFILSSKKLLLSDSGFYLCAWSEREKLFFGSGTQLSVL.